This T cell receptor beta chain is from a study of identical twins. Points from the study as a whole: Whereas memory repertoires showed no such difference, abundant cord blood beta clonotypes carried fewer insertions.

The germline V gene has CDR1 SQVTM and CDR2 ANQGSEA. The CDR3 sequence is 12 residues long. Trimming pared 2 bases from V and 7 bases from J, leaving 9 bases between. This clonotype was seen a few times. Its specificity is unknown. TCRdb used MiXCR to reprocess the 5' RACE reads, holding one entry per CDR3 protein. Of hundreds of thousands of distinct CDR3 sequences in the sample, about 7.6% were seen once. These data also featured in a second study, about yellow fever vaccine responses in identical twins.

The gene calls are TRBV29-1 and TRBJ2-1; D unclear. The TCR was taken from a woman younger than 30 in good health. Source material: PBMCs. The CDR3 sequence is CSVEKGTNEQFF. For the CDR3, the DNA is TGCAGCGTTGAAAAGGGAACTAATGAGCAGTTCTTC.